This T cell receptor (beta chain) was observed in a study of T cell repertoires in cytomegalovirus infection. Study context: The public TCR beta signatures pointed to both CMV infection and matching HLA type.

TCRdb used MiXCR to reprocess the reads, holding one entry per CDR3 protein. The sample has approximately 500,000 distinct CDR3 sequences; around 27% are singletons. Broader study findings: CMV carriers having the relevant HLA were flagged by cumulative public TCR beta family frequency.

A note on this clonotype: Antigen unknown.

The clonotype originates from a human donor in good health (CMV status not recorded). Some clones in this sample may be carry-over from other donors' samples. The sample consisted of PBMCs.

The CDR3 DNA sequence: TGTGCCAGCGAGAGCGGATCTTCCTACAATGAGCAGTTCTTC. Translating gives CASESGSSYNEQFF. This rearrangement joins TRBV2 to TRBJ2-1; a weak D match, TRBD2 (5 bases). CDR1 is SNHLY, CDR2 FYNNEI, per germline. The CDR3 loop spans 14 amino acids. Trimming stripped 8 bases from V and 1 base from J, with 12 bases between.